Each of the 8 T cell receptor beta chains below was sequenced from the same sample in a study of blood T cell repertoires in COVID-19. Only in-frame clones appear in the TCRdb table, and some are missing; sequencing was by immunoSEQ multiplex PCR. Among more than 50,000 clones listed, more than 90% were seen once. Sequencing was done on a sample of peripheral blood. The receptors were gathered from a human donor in a cohort sampled during active COVID-19.

This clone was counted once. The rearrangement links TRBV19 to TRBJ2-7, with D possibly being TRBD2 (6 bases). Per germline, CDR1 LNHDA and CDR2 SQIVND (reference sequence). This CDR3 has 13 amino acids. V lost 9 bases and J 2 bases, leaving 14 bases between the germline ends. CDR3 nucleotides: TGTGCCAGCGGCGGGACCCTTACCTACGAGCAGTACTTC. It translates to CASGGTLTYEQYF.

V and J are TRBV28 and TRBJ1-2, with D perhaps matching TRBD1 (6 bases). Germline V gene data show CDR1 as MDHEN and CDR2 as SYDVKM. The V gene lost 1 base and the J gene lost 3 bases, with 9 bases spanning the gap. The CDR3 loop spans 14 amino acids. CDR3 sequence: CASSLLKGDYGYTF. The CDR3 coding sequence is TGTGCCAGCAGTTTATTAAAGGGGGACTATGGCTACACCTTC.

This clone appeared once. The chain recombines TRBV7-9 with TRBJ2-3, with a weak D call TRBD1 (6 bases). The germline V and J ends were trimmed by 5 bases and 3 bases, with 15 bases remaining between them. Germline CDR1 is SEHNR and CDR2 is FQNEAQ (reference sequence). The CDR3 covers 15 residues. Written as DNA, the CDR3 is TGTGCCAGCAGCCTCATCTGGACAGAAACAGATACGCAGTATTTT. It translates to CASSLIWTETDTQYF. Variable domain in full (rest from reference TRBV7-9 and TRBJ2-3): DTGVSQNPRHKITKRGQNVTFRCDPISEHNRLYWYRQTLGQGPEFLTYFQNEAQLEKSRLLSDRFSAERPKGSFSTLEIQRTEQGDSAMYLCASSLIWTETDTQYFGPGTRLTVL.

The chain is built from TRBV3-1 (or the pseudogene TRBV3-2) and TRBJ2-2; D call uncertain. Germline assignment: CDR1 LGHDT and CDR2 YNNKEL (reference sequence). This CDR3 is 14 amino acids long. With 1 base removed from V and 3 bases from J, the gap between germline ends came to 6 bases. Here the CDR3 reads CASSQALDTGELFF. CDR3 nucleotide sequence: TGTGCCAGCAGCCAAGCCTTAGACACCGGGGAGCTGTTTTTT.

The V and J genes are TRBV12-3 or TRBV12-4 and TRBJ2-2, with D possibly being TRBD1 (5 bases). Trimming removed 6 bases at V and 6 bases at J, with 8 bases between. The CDR3 runs 12 residues. The CDR3 DNA reads as TGTGCCAGCAGACAGGCGGCCGGGGAGCTGTTTTTT. This gives the protein CASRQAAGELFF.

V gene TRBV27 combines with J gene TRBJ2-4; D gene ambiguous. The V and J ends lost 5 bases and 0 bases respectively, with 20 bases between them. The germline V gene encodes CDR1 MNHEY and CDR2 SMNVEV (reference sequence). The CDR3 extends over 18 amino acids. Written as DNA, the CDR3 is TGTGCCAGCAGTCAGTACTTTGGGCCGAAACTAGCCAAAAACATTCAGTACTTC. Protein product: CASSQYFGPKLAKNIQYF.

This chain uses TRBV19 with TRBJ2-2; TRBD1 matches at 10 bases. Germline-derived CDR1 and CDR2 are LNHDA and SQIVND (reference sequence). V trimming: 5 bases; J trimming: 6 bases; junction bases outside the gene matches: 12. This CDR3 region has 17 residues. The CDR3 here is CASSLIPGQGRAGELFF. The CDR3 nucleotides read TGTGCCAGTAGTCTAATTCCGGGACAGGGGAGGGCCGGGGAGCTGTTTTTT.

The CDR3 protein is CAWTPRWGDGYTF. CDR3 DNA: TGTGCCTGGACCCCCCGTTGGGGAGACGGCTACACCTTC. The J gene is TRBJ1-2, the V gene TRBV30, with D unclear. Germline CDR1 reads GTSNPN; CDR2 reads SVGIG (reference sequence). V lost 4 bases and J lost 8, with 17 bases in between. This CDR3 spans 13 amino acids.